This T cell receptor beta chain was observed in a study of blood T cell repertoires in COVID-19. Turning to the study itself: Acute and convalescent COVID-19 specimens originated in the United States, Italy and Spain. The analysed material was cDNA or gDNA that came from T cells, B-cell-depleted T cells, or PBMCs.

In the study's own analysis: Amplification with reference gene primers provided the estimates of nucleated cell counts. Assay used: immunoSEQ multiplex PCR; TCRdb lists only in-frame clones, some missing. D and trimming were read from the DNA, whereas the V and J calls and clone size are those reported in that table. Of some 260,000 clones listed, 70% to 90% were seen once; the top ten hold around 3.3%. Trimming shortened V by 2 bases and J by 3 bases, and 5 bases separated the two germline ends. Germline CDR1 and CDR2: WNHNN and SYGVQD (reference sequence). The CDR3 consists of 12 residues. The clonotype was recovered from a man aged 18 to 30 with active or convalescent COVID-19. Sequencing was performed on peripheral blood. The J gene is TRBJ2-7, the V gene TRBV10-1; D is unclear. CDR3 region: CASSEGSYEQYF. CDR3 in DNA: TGCGCCAGCAGTGAGGGCAGCTACGAGCAGTACTTC.